This T cell receptor beta chain is drawn from a study of Ad26.COV2.S vaccination and SARS-CoV-2 variants. Study-wide results and caveats: Relative to placebo recipients, vaccine recipients exhibited elevated spike-specific TCR breadth. Substantial response breadth was reportedly seen for spike-specific CD8+ and CD4+ T cells after vaccination. Analyses of TCR breadth and depth may have underestimated total T cell responses.

Assay used: immunoSEQ multiplex PCR; TCRdb lists only in-frame clones, some missing. Of about 350,000 clones in the sample, around 90% were seen once. The CDR3 is 15 residues long. J was trimmed by 7 bases and V by 3 bases; bases with no gene match: 6. Germline V gene lookup returns CDR1 LNHNV and CDR2 YYDKDF (reference sequence). Comment on this clone: Antigen specificity is unknown.

The sequences come from peripheral blood, collected after recovery from COVID-19. The clonotype comes from a human donor who had recovered from COVID-19. V is TRBV15 and J is TRBJ2-1; 10 nucleotides align to TRBD1. The CDR3: CATSSDRGRGNEQFF. The DNA of the CDR3 is TGTGCCACCAGCAGTGACAGGGGGCGCGGTAATGAGCAGTTCTTC.